This passage covers 28 T cell receptor beta chains from one sample sequenced in a study of cytomegalovirus exposure and HLA in healthy donors. PCR was performed using 60 Vbeta and 13 Jbeta primers. Only in-frame clones appear in the TCRdb table, and some are missing; sequencing was by immunoSEQ multiplex PCR. This table holds roughly 100,000 clones, roughly three quarters found once. The sample consisted of PBMCs. These receptors originate from a male donor in good health and CMV-seronegative.

There are a few counts of this clone. The V call is TRBV4-1, the J call TRBJ1-6; unclear D gene. Germline lookup yields CDR1 MGHRA and CDR2 YSYEKL. The V gene lost 0 bases and the J gene lost 3 bases, with 12 bases spanning the gap. The CDR3 is 17 residues long. CDR3 in DNA: TGCGCCAGCAGCCAAGATTTGACTATTAACTATAATTCACCCCTCCACTTT. Residues: CASSQDLTINYNSPLHF.

The genes are TRBV10-1 and TRBJ2-7; D perhaps matches TRBD2 (5 bases). From germline, CDR1 is WNHNN and CDR2 SYGVQD (reference sequence). V lost 3 bases, J lost 3 bases, and 12 bases lay in between. The CDR3 has 14 amino acids. The CDR3 sequence: CASSDRSSSYEQYF. The CDR3 DNA reads TGCGCCAGCAGTGACCGTTCTAGCAGCTACGAGCAGTACTTC.

The chain has TRBV9 and TRBJ2-7; TRBD1 agrees at 8 bases. CDR1 is SGDLS, CDR2 YYNGEE, per germline. Losses at the gene ends were 4 bases for V and 5 bases for J; bases not matched to a gene: 5. The CDR3 is 13 residues long. The CDR3 is CASSRTGNDEQYF. The CDR3 DNA reads TGTGCCAGCAGCCGGACAGGGAACGACGAGCAGTACTTC.

The chain recombines TRBV5-1 with TRBJ2-3; 8 bases fit TRBD2. Germline-derived CDR1 and CDR2 are SGHRS and YFSETQ. This CDR3 has 17 residues. V was clipped by 0 bases and J by 0 bases; unmatched bases: 6. CDR3 coding DNA: TGCGCCAGCAGCTTGGGCGGGGGGCGGAGAAGCACAGATACGCAGTATTTT. It yields the protein CASSLGGGRRSTDTQYF.

This clone was observed once. The V gene is TRBV2, the J gene TRBJ2-2, with a tentative D call TRBD2 (6 bases). Germline V gene sequence: CDR1 SNHLY, CDR2 FYNNEI. The V gene lost 7 bases and the J gene lost 5 bases, with 20 bases spanning the gap. CDR3 length equals 16 residues. In DNA, the CDR3 is TGTGCCAGCACCGCCTCGAGAGGAGGGGCTACCGGGGAGCTGTTTTTT. Its protein is CASTASRGGATGELFF.

This clone was seen only a few times. CDR3 sequence (DNA): TGTGCCAGCAGCTTTTCAGAAAACACTGAAGCTTTCTTT. It is translated as CASSFSENTEAFF. The chain recombines TRBV11-2 with TRBJ1-1; D is uncertain. The V end lost 3 bases, the J end lost 2 bases, and 7 bases lay between the germline ends. This CDR3 is built from 13 residues. CDR1 is SGHAT, CDR2 FQNNGV, per germline. The full variable domain, its missing parts supplied by reference TRBV11-2 and TRBJ1-1, is EAGVAQSPRYKIIEKRQSVAFWCNPISGHATLYWYQQILGQGPKLLIQFQNNGVVDDSQLPKDRFSAERLKGVDSTLKIQPAKLEDSAVYLCASSFSENTEAFFGQGTRLTVV.

The chain's CDR3 is CASNNIDNQPQHF. The CDR3 nucleotides are TGTGCCAGTAACAATATTGACAATCAGCCCCAGCATTTT. The chain combines TRBV19 with TRBJ1-5; no definite D call. Trimming cost V 7 bases and J 3 bases, with 10 bases left between them. The germline CDR1 and CDR2 sequences are LNHDA and SQIVND (reference sequence). This CDR3 spans 13 amino acids.

V usage is TRBV11-3 and J usage is TRBJ1-4, with 7 bases identical to TRBD1. The V and J ends lost 3 bases and 10 bases, in that order; junction bases with no gene match: 8. Germline V gene lookup returns CDR1 SGHNT and CDR2 YENEEA. CDR3 length: 14 amino acids. The CDR3 nucleotides read TGTGCCAGCAGCTTGCTGACAGGGACGGGAAAACTGTTTTTT. Residues: CASSLLTGTGKLFF.

A single count supports this clone. This chain uses TRBV5-1 with TRBJ2-7, with D tentatively TRBD1 (6 bases). The CDR3 has 15 residues. V was trimmed by 0 bases and J by 6 bases, leaving 16 bases between them. CDR1 is SGHRS, CDR2 YFSETQ, per germline. CDR3 in amino acids: CASSLAGESRGEQYF. The CDR3 DNA is TGCGCCAGCAGCTTGGCCGGGGAGTCCAGGGGCGAGCAGTACTTC.

A note on this clone: The junction and the germline gene differ at one end; a read error may be behind it. The rearrangement links TRBV7-9 to TRBJ2-7; 7 nucleotides align to TRBD2. This CDR3 is 12 amino acids long. Looked up from germline, CDR1 is SEHNR and CDR2 is FQNEAQ (reference sequence). The CDR3 DNA is TGTTCCAGCACGGGCGGGAGCTACGAGCAGTACTTC. It translates to CSSTGGSYEQYF.

The V call is TRBV30, the J call TRBJ1-2; 7 nucleotides align to TRBD1. CDR3 length equals 13 residues. Trimming cost V 0 bases and J 4 bases; bases outside gene matches: 2. Germline-derived CDR1 and CDR2 are GTSNPN and SVGIG (reference sequence). CDR3 in amino acids: CAWSVGGSYGYTF. CDR3 in DNA: TGTGCCTGGAGTGTAGGGGGCAGCTATGGCTACACCTTC.

This rearrangement joins TRBV2 to TRBJ2-7, with a weak D call TRBD1 (5 bases). CDR1 and CDR2 from the germline V gene are SNHLY and FYNNEI. The CDR3 covers 17 residues. V lost 1 base and J lost 2, with 18 bases in between. The CDR3 bases are TGTGCCAGCAGTGAAGGGGTAAGAGGACATCCTCCCTACGAGCAGTACTTC. Amino acids: CASSEGVRGHPPYEQYF.

This chain links TRBV11-2 with TRBJ2-5; TRBD2 aligns across 9 bases. The junction had 6 bases not matched to a gene; V was cut back by 3 bases and J by 1 base. The CDR3 contains 16 residues. Germline V lookup: CDR1 SGHAT, CDR2 FQNNGV. CDR3 DNA: TGTGCCAGCAGCTTCTTCCTAGCGGGAAGCCAAGAGACCCAGTACTTC. Its translation is CASSFFLAGSQETQYF.

This chain connects TRBV5-1 to TRBJ2-1, with no clear D. Germline V CDR1 and CDR2: SGHRS, YFSETQ. V lost 5 bases, J lost 4 bases, and 16 bases lay in between. The length of the CDR3 is 15 residues. CDR3 region: CASRLRVSVYNEQFF. The CDR3 DNA reads TGCGCCAGCAGACTTCGGGTCTCGGTTTACAATGAGCAGTTCTTC.

V and J are TRBV11-3 and TRBJ1-1; 9 bases agree with TRBD1. Germline CDR1 SGHNT, CDR2 YENEEA. V was pared by 5 bases and J by 3 bases, with 10 bases of the junction left unmatched. The CDR3 covers 16 residues. The CDR3 nucleotides are TGTGCCAGCAGCCAGGGGGGACAGGGCGCATACACTGAAGCTTTCTTT. Residues: CASSQGGQGAYTEAFF. The full variable domain, its missing parts supplied by reference TRBV11-3 and TRBJ1-1, is EAGVVQSPRYKIIEKKQPVAFWCNPISGHNTLYWYLQNLGQGPELLIRYENEEAVDDSQLPKDRFSAERLKGVDSTLKIQPAELGDSAVYLCASSQGGQGAYTEAFFGQGTRLTVV.

This chain connects TRBV19 to TRBJ1-4; the D gene is possibly TRBD1 (5 bases). Germline loops: CDR1 LNHDA, CDR2 SQIVND (reference sequence). Trimming took 3 bases from V and 0 from J, leaving 11 bases between them. The CDR3 contains 16 residues. In DNA form, the CDR3 reads TGTGCCAGTAGTATCCAGGGAGGGGCAACTAATGAAAAACTGTTTTTT. As protein: CASSIQGGATNEKLFF.

The genes are TRBV19 and TRBJ2-1; D perhaps matches TRBD2 (6 bases). The CDR3 extends over 19 amino acids. Germline V CDR1 and CDR2: LNHDA, SQIVND (reference sequence). The germline V and J ends were trimmed by 1 base and 6 bases, with 25 bases remaining between them. CDR3 region: CASSIGKGNRRERVNEQFF. The CDR3 DNA reads as TGTGCCAGTAGTATAGGAAAGGGGAATCGACGGGAGAGGGTCAATGAGCAGTTCTTC.

This clone showed up just a few times. The chain is built from TRBV7-9 and TRBJ2-1, with D possibly matching TRBD1 (6 bases). This CDR3 spans 15 amino acids. The germline V gene encodes CDR1 SEHNR and CDR2 FQNEAQ (reference sequence). Trimming cost V 2 bases and J 3 bases, with 11 bases left between them. CDR3 sequence: CASSLSQGFYNEQFF. The CDR3 DNA is TGTGCCAGCAGCTTATCTCAGGGGTTCTACAATGAGCAGTTCTTC.

This clone has just a few counts. The rearrangement uses TRBV10-3 and TRBJ2-5; maybe TRBD1 (6 bases). The CDR3 runs 12 residues. V lost 11 bases, J lost 4 bases, and 14 bases lay in between. Germline V gene lookup returns CDR1 ENHRY and CDR2 SYGVKD. DNA for the CDR3: TGTGCCTCCAGGGGAGACGCAGAGACCCAGTACTTC. It specifies CASRGDAETQYF.

V usage is TRBV15 and J usage is TRBJ2-1; D is perhaps TRBD2 (5 bases). Trimming pared 1 base from V and 9 bases from J, leaving 16 bases between. Per germline, CDR1 LNHNV and CDR2 YYDKDF (reference sequence). The CDR3 runs 15 residues. The CDR3 region has the DNA TGTGCCACCAGCAGAGCGGGGTTTAGTAGTAGTGAGCAGTTCTTC. It translates to CATSRAGFSSSEQFF.

The chain recombines TRBV13 with TRBJ2-3; 7 bases map to TRBD2. V gave up 5 bases and J gave up 3 bases; unmatched junction bases: 20. Per germline, CDR1 PRHDT and CDR2 FYEKMQ (reference sequence). The CDR3 loop spans 19 amino acids. CDR3 protein: CASSALLGSLAIGTDTQYF. CDR3 DNA sequence: TGTGCCAGCAGCGCTCTACTAGGGTCACTAGCGATAGGAACAGATACGCAGTATTTT.

V gene TRBV7-6 combines with J gene TRBJ2-2, with unresolved D. Trimming left V 5 bases short and J 2 bases short, with 6 bases between. Germline V gives CDR1 SGHVS, CDR2 FNYEAQ. The CDR3 contains 13 residues. CDR3 in amino acids: CASSTSNTGELFF. In DNA, the CDR3 is TGTGCCAGCAGCACTTCCAACACCGGGGAGCTGTTTTTT.

This chain joins TRBV2 and TRBJ2-1; D possibly corresponds to TRBD1 (6 bases). Trimming took 4 bases from V and 0 from J, leaving 13 bases between them. The CDR3 loop spans 16 amino acids. CDR1 and CDR2 from the germline V gene are SNHLY and FYNNEI. CDR3 sequence: CASSATWTASYNEQFF. The CDR3 DNA sequence: TGTGCCAGCAGTGCGACCTGGACAGCCTCCTACAATGAGCAGTTCTTC.

The gene calls are TRBV7-2 and TRBJ1-2; 9 nucleotides match TRBD1. CDR1 and CDR2 from the germline V gene are SGHTA and FQGNSA. The CDR3 length is 16 residues. Trimming at V came to 3 bases and at J to 8 bases, leaving 13 bases not matched to a gene. As DNA, the CDR3 is TGTGCCAGCAGCTTCGATGGACAGGGGCGTGCTAGGGGCTACACCTTC. Translating it yields CASSFDGQGRARGYTF.

This chain connects TRBV6-1 to TRBJ2-1; 12 nucleotides agree with TRBD2. The germline gives CDR1 MNHNS, CDR2 SASEGT. CDR3 length: 15 amino acids. The trim removed 8 bases at V and 5 bases at J, leaving 7 bases unmatched. The chain's CDR3 is CASRRLAGGNNEQFF. The CDR3 nucleotides read TGTGCCAGCCGACGTCTAGCGGGAGGGAACAATGAGCAGTTCTTC.

This sequence joins TRBV14 and TRBJ2-5; TRBD1 matches 9 bases. The CDR3 is 15 amino acids. The ends lost 1 base at V and 6 bases at J; junction bases unmatched: 6. CDR1 and CDR2 (germline): SGHDN, FVKESK. The CDR3 spells CASSQAGTGRKTQYF. CDR3 nucleotides: TGTGCCAGCAGCCAAGCAGGGACAGGGCGAAAGACCCAGTACTTC.

This clone has just one count. V is TRBV30 and J is TRBJ2-3; TRBD2 matches 12 bases. CDR1 is GTSNPN and CDR2 is SVGIG in the germline V gene (reference sequence). With V trimmed by 0 bases and J by 5 bases, 3 bases remained unmatched. CDR3 length: 15 amino acids. The CDR3: CAWSVLTSGRDTQYF. DNA for the CDR3: TGTGCCTGGAGTGTATTGACTAGCGGGAGAGATACGCAGTATTTT.

CDR3 DNA sequence: TGTGCCAGCACCGACAGGGGATCCTACACCTTC. Encoded protein: CASTDRGSYTF. The chain combines TRBV2 with TRBJ1-2, with 8 bases identical to TRBD1. The CDR3 runs to 11 residues. V lost 7 bases, J lost 10 bases, and 5 bases stayed unmatched. Germline assignment: CDR1 SNHLY and CDR2 FYNNEI. Based on the CDR3 plus reference TRBV2 and TRBJ1-2, the full variable domain is EPEVTQTPSHQVTQMGQEVILRCVPISNHLYFYWYRQILGQKVEFLVSFYNNEISEKSEIFDDQFSVERPDGSNFTLKIRSTKLEDSAMYFCASTDRGSYTFGSGTRLTVV.